This TCR beta chain was retrieved from a study of T cell responses to AZD1222 COVID-19 vaccine. Study-wide points: Clonal diversity was possibly underestimated; the donors were predominantly white British and more often female.

As regards this clone: As yet, its antigen is unknown.

The method was immunoSEQ multiplex PCR; TCRdb's version includes in-frame clones alone and lacks a portion of them. The sample includes 100,000 to 150,000 clones, approximately 91% of them seen just once. The TCR originated in an adult who received the AZD1222 COVID-19 vaccine. The sample here was peripheral blood, taken 28 days after the second AZD1222 dose.

The CDR3 DNA reads as TGTGCCACCACGACAGGGATTTACGAGCAGTACTTC. It is translated as CATTTGIYEQYF. The chain recombines TRBV10-3 with TRBJ2-7; 7 positions agree with TRBD1. Germline V gene sequence: CDR1 ENHRY, CDR2 SYGVKD. Trimming took 10 bases from V and 4 from J; bases not matched to a gene: 7. The CDR3 extends over 12 amino acids.